Listed below are T cell receptor beta chains from one sample, sequenced in a study of vaccination effects on CD4 cells after COVID-19. Libraries were prepared by immunoSEQ multiplex PCR; TCRdb keeps only in-frame clonotypes and omits some of them. The table records 25,000 or so clones, more than 60% of them present only once. The antigens for these receptors are not known. The sequenced sample was CD4+ T cells from PBMCs cultured with SARS-CoV-2 spike peptides, obtained after COVID-19 vaccination. These TCRs come from a human donor who received a COVID-19 vaccine. The CDR3 runs from the conserved cysteine through the conserved F or W. The order of the fields is J gene, V gene, clone size, CDR3 length, D gene, CDR3 protein, CDR3 DNA. The D gene is left open where the match is weak. Clone size appears in some rows only: once, few, many, or a class for an expanded clone.

TRBJ1-2,TRBV5-1,NA,15,NA,CASSLGTETNYGYTF,TGCGCCAGCAGCCTGGGGACTGAGACTAACTATGGCTACACCTTC
TRBJ1-2,TRBV20-1,few,14,NA,CSASQMMGTYGYTF,TGCAGTGCTAGTCAGATGATGGGGACCTATGGCTACACCTTC
TRBJ2-3,TRBV5-1,few,14,NA,CASSLGGSTDTQYF,TGCGCCAGCAGCTTGGGGGGGAGTACAGATACGCAGTATTTT
TRBJ2-2,TRBV7-9,NA,14,NA,CAKHRDSNTGELFF,TGTGCCAAGCACAGGGATTCAAACACCGGGGAGCTGTTTTTT
TRBJ2-7,TRBV10-2,NA,14,NA,CASSFQQETYEQYF,TGCGCCAGCAGTTTTCAACAGGAGACCTACGAGCAGTACTTC
TRBJ1-4,TRBV5-1,NA,14,NA,CASSLETGLGKLFF,TGCGCCAGCAGCTTGGAGACAGGTCTTGGAAAACTGTTTTTT
TRBJ1-1,TRBV6-5,NA,14,TRBD1,CASSRDRGRTEAFF,TGTGCCAGCAGTCGGGACAGGGGGCGGACTGAAGCTTTCTTT
TRBJ1-6,TRBV6-4,NA,14,NA,CASSDPRKGSPLHF,TGTGCCAGCAGTGACCCCCGAAAGGGCTCACCCCTCCACTTT
TRBJ2-7,TRBV7-9,NA,15,TRBD1,CASSKGQARAYEQYF,TGTGCCAGCAGCAAAGGACAGGCTCGGGCCTACGAGCAGTACTTC
TRBJ2-7,TRBV19,NA,13,TRBD2,CAAAGTSGYEQYF,TGTGCCGCGGCCGGGACTAGCGGTTACGAGCAGTACTTC
TRBJ1-1,TRBV3-1/TRBV3-2,NA,16,NA,CASSQDLGRAQTEAFF,TGTGCCAGCAGCCAAGATCTTGGCAGGGCCCAGACTGAAGCTTTCTTT
TRBJ2-7,TRBV6-1,NA,16,NA,CASSEVMGVRGYEQYF,TGTGCCAGCAGTGAAGTAATGGGGGTCAGGGGCTACGAGCAGTACTTC
TRBJ1-2,TRBV7-2,few,14,TRBD1,CASSFGPGQGGYTF,TGTGCCAGCAGCTTTGGACCGGGACAGGGAGGCTACACCTTC
TRBJ2-6,TRBV5-1,NA,15,NA,CASSLQGTGANVLTF,TGCGCCAGCAGCTTACAGGGCACCGGGGCCAACGTCCTGACTTTC
TRBJ1-2,TRBV21-1,NA,19,NA,CASSKESAGNYRSDYGYTF,TGTGCCAGCAGCAAAGAGTCGGCAGGGAATTATCGATCGGACTATGGCTACACCTTC
TRBJ2-7,TRBV5-1,NA,17,TRBD1,CAGAITLGQGRNYEQYF,TGCGCCGGCGCCATAACCCTTGGACAGGGCCGAAACTACGAGCAGTACTTC
TRBJ2-1,TRBV5-5,NA,15,TRBD1,CASSQDRGARNEQFF,TGTGCCAGCAGCCAAGACAGGGGTGCGCGCAATGAGCAGTTCTTC
TRBJ1-2,TRBV19,NA,15,TRBD1,CASSPGTGGLYGYTF,TGTGCCAGTAGTCCGGGGACAGGGGGACTTTATGGCTACACCTTC
TRBJ1-2,TRBV3-1/TRBV3-2,NA,14,TRBD1,CASSFWDSQAGYTF,TGTGCCAGCAGCTTCTGGGACAGTCAGGCTGGCTACACCTTC
TRBJ1-2,TRBV7-9,NA,13,NA,CASGSTGDYGYTF,TGTGCCAGCGGTTCGACGGGGGACTATGGCTACACCTTC
TRBJ1-3,TRBV14,few,18,NA,CASSQDAFRGNSGNTIYF,TGTGCCAGCAGCCAAGATGCGTTTAGGGGAAACTCTGGAAACACCATATATTTT
TRBJ1-1,TRBV10-2,NA,13,NA,CASSELGNTEAFF,TGCGCCAGCAGTGAGTTGGGGAACACTGAAGCTTTCTTT
TRBJ1-2,TRBV28,medium-sized,13,NA,CASSLTSIGGYTF,TGTGCCAGCAGCCTTACCTCTATTGGGGGCTACACCTTC
TRBJ2-7,TRBV5-1,once,15,NA,CASSYSGTGPNEQYF,TGCGCCAGCAGCTACTCCGGGACGGGTCCTAACGAGCAGTACTTC
TRBJ1-1,TRBV9,few,14,TRBD1,CASRDYRQGGEAFF,TGTGCCAGCAGAGACTACCGACAGGGCGGTGAAGCTTTCTTT
TRBJ1-3,TRBV5-6,NA,14,NA,CASSFWNSGNTIYF,TGTGCCAGCAGCTTCTGGAACTCTGGAAACACCATATATTTT
TRBJ2-1,TRBV5-1,NA,14,NA,CASSFDSSYNEQFF,TGCGCCAGCAGCTTCGACAGTTCCTACAATGAGCAGTTCTTC
TRBJ2-7,TRBV18,once,16,TRBD1,CASSPTSGQGSYEQYF,TGTGCCAGCTCACCAACTTCGGGACAGGGGTCCTACGAGCAGTACTTC
TRBJ2-3,TRBV6-5,NA,15,TRBD1,CASARQGILADTQYF,TGTGCCAGCGCCAGACAGGGGATCCTAGCAGATACGCAGTATTTT
TRBJ2-2,TRBV3-1/TRBV3-2,NA,17,NA,CASSQEATPTRSGELFF,TGTGCCAGCAGCCAAGAGGCCACCCCGACCCGATCCGGGGAGCTGTTTTTT
TRBJ2-3,TRBV6-1,few,16,NA,CASSEAWGGVADTQYF,TGTGCCAGCAGTGAAGCCTGGGGGGGCGTAGCAGATACGCAGTATTTT
TRBJ2-5,TRBV11-2,few,13,NA,CASSPRWEETQYF,TGTGCCAGCAGCCCCCGGTGGGAGGAGACCCAGTACTTC
TRBJ2-3,TRBV6-1,NA,12,NA,CASSEMGSAQYF,TGTGCCAGCAGTGAAATGGGGTCTGCGCAGTATTTT
TRBJ1-2,TRBV9,NA,14,NA,CASSVVEGSRGYTF,TGTGCCAGCAGCGTAGTGGAGGGATCACGAGGCTACACCTTC
TRBJ1-1,TRBV5-1,NA,12,NA,CASSFADTEAFF,TGCGCCAGCAGCTTCGCGGACACTGAAGCTTTCTTT
TRBJ1-1,TRBV25-1,few,14,TRBD1,CASSGQGRLTEAFF,TGTGCCAGCAGCGGACAGGGAAGGTTGACTGAAGCTTTCTTT
TRBJ1-4,TRBV27,NA,14,NA,CASRLWGANEKLFF,TGTGCCAGCAGGCTGTGGGGGGCTAATGAAAAACTGTTTTTT
TRBJ1-1,TRBV3-1/TRBV3-2,NA,13,TRBD1,CASSQSRGREAFF,TGTGCCAGCAGCCAGAGCAGGGGGCGTGAAGCTTTCTTT
TRBJ1-2,TRBV7-9,few,15,NA,CASSLGVSGGFGYTF,TGTGCCAGCAGCTTAGGGGTGTCGGGGGGGTTTGGCTACACCTTC
TRBJ1-2,TRBV29-1,NA,15,NA,CSDTRGAGRPYGYTF,TGCAGCGACACCCGAGGCGCAGGCAGACCCTATGGCTACACCTTC
TRBJ1-5,TRBV2,NA,14,NA,CASSATDPNQPQHF,TGTGCCAGCAGTGCTACAGACCCGAATCAGCCCCAGCATTTT
TRBJ1-4,TRBV11-2,NA,17,TRBD1,CASSQGRGGRAGEKLFF,TGTGCCAGCAGCCAAGGAAGAGGGGGCCGAGCCGGTGAAAAACTGTTTTTT
TRBJ2-7,TRBV5-6,NA,14,TRBD2,CASRYGTKIYEQYF,TGTGCCAGCAGGTACGGGACTAAGATCTACGAGCAGTACTTC
TRBJ1-1,TRBV5-4,few,16,TRBD1,CASSPRTGGGNTEAFF,TGTGCCAGCAGCCCCAGGACAGGGGGTGGGAACACTGAAGCTTTCTTT
TRBJ2-2,TRBV18,once,13,NA,CASSSGFTGELFF,TGTGCCAGCTCATCGGGGTTCACCGGGGAGCTGTTTTTT
TRBJ1-2,TRBV25-1,NA,14,TRBD1,CASRRGQGLYGYTF,TGTGCCAGCAGGCGGGGACAGGGCCTCTATGGCTACACCTTC
TRBJ2-1,TRBV11-2,NA,15,NA,CASSLTPTGRNEQFF,TGTGCCAGCAGCTTAACACCGACAGGACGCAATGAGCAGTTCTTC
TRBJ1-1,TRBV12-3/TRBV12-4,NA,12,NA,CASSPRGTEAFF,TGTGCCAGCAGTCCCAGGGGTACGGAAGCTTTCTTT
TRBJ1-1,TRBV11-3,NA,13,NA,CASSLDRRTEAFF,TGTGCCAGCAGCTTAGATCGTCGGACTGAAGCTTTCTTT
TRBJ1-2,TRBV30,NA,10,NA,CAWSVARYTF,TGTGCCTGGAGTGTCGCGAGGTACACCTTC
TRBJ2-2,TRBV6-4,NA,18,TRBD1,CASSDRLRTGSNTGELFF,TGTGCCAGCAGTGACAGACTTCGGACAGGGTCGAACACCGGGGAGCTGTTTTTT
TRBJ1-3,TRBV2,NA,16,NA,CASSEGPSLSGNTIYF,TGTGCCAGCAGTGAAGGACCGTCCCTCTCTGGAAACACCATATATTTT
TRBJ1-2,TRBV6-5,once,14,TRBD1,CASSLSGQGGGYTF,TGTGCCAGCAGCCTATCGGGACAGGGCGGTGGCTACACCTTC
TRBJ1-4,TRBV5-1,NA,14,NA,CASSLVEGGGRLFF,TGCGCCAGCAGCTTGGTTGAGGGCGGGGGCAGACTGTTTTTT
TRBJ2-5,TRBV5-6,NA,14,NA,CASSFRDGEETQYF,TGTGCCAGCAGCTTCCGGGACGGGGAAGAGACCCAGTACTTC
TRBJ2-7,TRBV20-1,NA,15,TRBD1,CSASGGDRGAYEQYF,TGCAGTGCTAGTGGTGGGGACAGGGGGGCATACGAGCAGTACTTC
TRBJ2-6,TRBV11-2,medium-sized,13,NA,CASTGTGANVLTF,TGTGCCAGCACAGGGACTGGGGCCAACGTCCTGACTTTC